This is a list of T cell receptor beta chains from one sample in a study of cytomegalovirus exposure and HLA in healthy donors. Sequencing was performed with immunoSEQ multiplex PCR; in TCRdb, only in-frame clones are kept and a portion is missing. The sample lists about 150,000 clones; 75% to 80% were seen once. Sample: PBMCs. These receptors were obtained from a woman aged 25 to 45 in good health and CMV-seronegative. CDR3s include the opening cysteine and the closing phenylalanine or tryptophan. Fields, in order: D gene, V gene, clone size, J gene, CDR3 DNA, CDR3 protein. D genes are given only for firm matches. Some rows mark clone size as missing; the rest say once, few, many or name a class of expanded clone.

.,TRBV5-1,.,TRBJ1-5,TGCGCCAGCAGCTTGAGCGGAGATAGCAATCAGCCCCAGCATTTT,CASSLSGDSNQPQHF
TRBD1,TRBV28,.,TRBJ1-2,TGTGCCAGCAGGACAGTAAAGGGGGCCCGTTTAAGTGGTGGCTACACCTTC,CASRTVKGARLSGGYTF
.,TRBV6-5,.,TRBJ1-1,TGTGCCAGCAGTTACATACCAGGGGCGGATGAAGCTTTCTTT,CASSYIPGADEAFF
.,TRBV6-1,once,TRBJ2-7,TGTGCCAGCAGTGAAGGAACGATAGGCCCACTAAAGCAGTACTTC,CASSEGTIGPLKQYF
.,TRBV7-6,.,TRBJ1-2,TGTGCCAGCAGCTTAGAGTTGCAGGCCGGCGGCTACACCTTC,CASSLELQAGGYTF
TRBD2,TRBV6-6,few,TRBJ2-7,TGTGCCAGCAGTTTACGGACTAGCGGGCTTTCCTACGAGCAGTACTTC,CASSLRTSGLSYEQYF
.,TRBV7-8,.,TRBJ1-6,TGTGCCAGCAGCTTAGAGGGACAAGGAAGAGCACCCCTCCACTTT,CASSLEGQGRAPLHF
TRBD2,TRBV4-1,.,TRBJ2-3,TGCGCCAGCAGCCCGGGAGGGGGGGGAGGGACAGATACGCAGTATTTT,CASSPGGGGGTDTQYF
TRBD1,TRBV18,.,TRBJ1-5,TGTGCCAGCTCACCTTCTCGGACAGGATATCAGCCCCAGCATTTT,CASSPSRTGYQPQHF
.,TRBV7-9,once,TRBJ1-1,TGTGCCAGCAGCTTGGCCCGGGAGGAGTACACTGAAGCTTTCTTT,CASSLAREEYTEAFF
.,TRBV5-1,.,TRBJ2-7,TGCGCCAGCTCACGACGAAGGAGAGGGTCGGACGAGCAGTACTTC,CASSRRRRGSDEQYF
TRBD1,TRBV4-3,.,TRBJ1-2,TGCGCCAGCAGCCAAGGGGGGCAGGGGGCGAGTGGCTACACCTTC,CASSQGGQGASGYTF
.,TRBV6-5,.,TRBJ1-4,TGTGCCAGCAGTCGGGGGGGACGCAGGGAAAAACTGTTTTTT,CASSRGGRREKLFF
.,TRBV10-3,few,TRBJ2-1,TGTGCCATCAGTTCTAGCGCCAACAATGAGCAGTTCTTC,CAISSSANNEQFF
TRBD1,TRBV19,once,TRBJ1-2,TGTGCCAGTAGTCGGACAGGCTATGGCTACACCTTC,CASSRTGYGYTF
.,TRBV10-3,.,TRBJ2-5,TGTGCCATCAGTGAGGGGTACAGGACCCAAGCAGAGACCCAGTACTTC,CAISEGYRTQAETQYF
.,TRBV19,.,TRBJ1-4,TGTGCCAGTAGTGTGGGGGCGCGCGGTGAAAAACTGTTTTTT,CASSVGARGEKLFF
.,TRBV4-1,.,TRBJ1-4,TGCGCCAGCAGTCAAGGATGGACAGACGCAACTAATGAAAAACTGTTTTTT,CASSQGWTDATNEKLFF
TRBD2,TRBV19,.,TRBJ2-7,TGTGCCAGTACCCCCAAGGGGAAGGCGGGGGACGAGCAGTACTTC,CASTPKGKAGDEQYF
TRBD1,TRBV5-1,once,TRBJ2-7,TGCGCCAGCAGCTTTAGTCAGGGGGCCAACGAGCAGTACTTC,CASSFSQGANEQYF
TRBD1,TRBV9,.,TRBJ1-1,TGTGCCAGCAGCCCTCCGGGACAGGGGATCTCTGAAGCTTTCTTT,CASSPPGQGISEAFF
.,TRBV5-5,.,TRBJ2-2,TGTGCCAGCAGCCCAGGGTTATCCGGGGAGCTGTTTTTT,CASSPGLSGELFF
.,TRBV19,.,TRBJ1-1,TGTGCCAGCGCCCCCGACCGGAGCACTGAAGCTTTCTTT,CASAPDRSTEAFF
TRBD1,TRBV28,.,TRBJ1-4,TGTGCCAGCAGTGACCGACAGGGTTATCGGGAAAAACTGTTTTTT,CASSDRQGYREKLFF
TRBD1,TRBV10-3,.,TRBJ1-2,TGTGCCATCAGTTCGATCGGGACAGGGGTGGGCGGCTACACCTTC,CAISSIGTGVGGYTF
.,TRBV6-5,.,TRBJ1-2,TGTGCCAGCACCAGTGGGTGGCGGAACTATGGCTACACCTTC,CASTSGWRNYGYTF
.,TRBV30,.,TRBJ1-2,TGTGCCTGGAGTGTTGGCCCGTCTGGCTACACCTTC,CAWSVGPSGYTF
TRBD1,TRBV18,.,TRBJ1-2,TGTGCCAGCTCACTGGACAGGGGAGCTCTTCGCTACACCTTC,CASSLDRGALRYTF
.,TRBV19,few,TRBJ1-1,TGTGCCAGTAGTATTCAGGGAGGAACTGAAGCTTTCTTT,CASSIQGGTEAFF
TRBD2,TRBV6-5,few,TRBJ2-5,TGTGCCAGCAGTTACGGATTTGGCGGGGGAGACGAGACCCAGTACTTC,CASSYGFGGGDETQYF
.,TRBV6-1,.,TRBJ2-7,TGTGCCAGCAGAGCTACAGGGCCCTCCTACGAGCAGTACTTC,CASRATGPSYEQYF
.,TRBV15,.,TRBJ2-2,TGTGCCACCAGCAGAGATCCAGGAGGGGTAGGCCGGGAGCTGTTTTTT,CATSRDPGGVGRELFF
TRBD1,TRBV7-9,.,TRBJ2-7,TGTTCCAGCAGCTTCGGGACAGGGGTATTTAGTAGCGAGCAGTACTTC,CSSSFGTGVFSSEQYF
TRBD2,TRBV6-4,.,TRBJ2-7,TGTGCCAGGATAGCGGGGTCCTACGAGCAGTACTTC,CARIAGSYEQYF
TRBD1,TRBV5-1,few,TRBJ1-2,TGCGCCAGCAGCTTGGCTTGGCAGGGGGCAGATGGCTACACCTTC,CASSLAWQGADGYTF
TRBD1,TRBV29-1,once,TRBJ1-2,TGCAGCGTTGCAGACAGGGCAAACGGCTACACCTTC,CSVADRANGYTF
TRBD2,TRBV5-1,.,TRBJ2-7,TGCGCCAGCAGCTTGGCCGAGGGATTAGCGGGGGGCCTCTTCTCTTACGAGCAGTACTTC,CASSLAEGLAGGLFSYEQYF
TRBD2,TRBV7-2,.,TRBJ2-1,TGTGCCAGCAGCTTGCGGGGGGGCCAATCCTCCTACAATGAGCAGTTCTTC,CASSLRGGQSSYNEQFF
.,TRBV29-1,.,TRBJ1-2,TGCAGCGGGGTGGACAAGCCAGACTACACCTTC,CSGVDKPDYTF
.,TRBV30,.,TRBJ2-7,TGTGCCTGGAGTGTACGGTTATACGAGCAGTACTTC,CAWSVRLYEQYF
.,TRBV30,.,TRBJ2-7,TGTGCCTGGAGTTATCGGGGGGCACGGAGGTACGAGCAGTACTTC,CAWSYRGARRYEQYF
.,TRBV19,.,TRBJ1-1,TGTGCCAGTAGTATAGCGTCAGGGGAGGGGACTGAAGCTTTCTTT,CASSIASGEGTEAFF
.,TRBV5-6,.,TRBJ1-1,TGTGCCAGCAGCTTGGGCCCAGGAGGGAACACTGAAGCTTTCTTT,CASSLGPGGNTEAFF
TRBD1,TRBV29-1,.,TRBJ1-1,TGCAGCGCCGCCGGCGGGCAGGGGGCCGTAGGTGAAGCTTTCTTT,CSAAGGQGAVGEAFF
.,TRBV6-1,.,TRBJ2-3,TGTGCCAGCACCTACAGGGCCCGCACAGATACGCAGTATTTT,CASTYRARTDTQYF
.,TRBV7-9,.,TRBJ2-7,TGTGCCAGCGCACCCGGACAGACAAAATACGAGCAGTACTTC,CASAPGQTKYEQYF
.,TRBV5-4,few,TRBJ1-4,TGTGCCAGCAGCTTGGAATCCGGGATTGAAAAACTGTTTTTT,CASSLESGIEKLFF
.,TRBV27,.,TRBJ1-6,TGTGCCAGCAAGCCAAACGGGAATGTTGCACGCAATTCACCCCTCCACTTT,CASKPNGNVARNSPLHF
TRBD1,TRBV6-6,.,TRBJ1-2,TGTGCCGGACGAGGAGGGGACAGGGATGGGGACTATGGCTACACCTTC,CAGRGGDRDGDYGYTF
.,TRBV2,.,TRBJ1-1,TGTGCCAGCAGTGAAGTGGTACAGAACACTGAAGCTTTCTTT,CASSEVVQNTEAFF
TRBD1,TRBV27,few,TRBJ1-5,TGTGCCACAGGGGACAGGCGCAATCAGCCCCAGCATTTT,CATGDRRNQPQHF
.,TRBV5-1,once,TRBJ2-1,TGCGCCAGCAGCTTGTCGGGGAACCCAACCTACAATGAGCAGTTCTTC,CASSLSGNPTYNEQFF
.,TRBV5-1,once,TRBJ1-1,TGCGCCAGCAGCCCAGGATACACTGAAGCTTTCTTT,CASSPGYTEAFF